One and the same sample provided the 21 T cell receptor beta chains below, sequenced in a study of blood T cell repertoires in COVID-19. Sequenced by immunoSEQ multiplex PCR; TCRdb stores in-frame clones only, minus some. This table has about 220,000 clones, 80% to 85% appearing once. Material: peripheral blood. Every receptor here comes from a woman in her seventies with COVID-19, enrolled during active disease.

V and J are TRBV6-5 and TRBJ1-1, with D perhaps TRBD1 (5 bases). The CDR3 extends over 15 amino acids. Germline CDR1 is MNHEY and CDR2 is SVGAGI. The V gene lost 2 bases and the J gene lost 5 bases, with 15 bases spanning the gap. The CDR3 reads CASSYPGGVETEAFF. CDR3 DNA: TGTGCCAGCAGTTACCCGGGGGGAGTTGAGACTGAAGCTTTCTTT.

The genes are TRBV7-2 and TRBJ1-5; D ambiguous. The ends were cut back, 5 bases at V and 6 bases at J, with 14 bases in the middle. Germline loops: CDR1 SGHTA, CDR2 FQGNSA. The CDR3 is 14 residues long. The CDR3 region has the DNA TGTGCCAGCAGCGGCGAGGCCCATGCTCAGCCCCAGCATTTT. Translation: CASSGEAHAQPQHF.

The J gene is TRBJ1-6, the V gene TRBV25-1; the match to TRBD1 covers 7 bases. Trimming cost V 7 bases and J 4 bases; bases outside gene matches: 7. The germline V gene encodes CDR1 MGHDK and CDR2 SYGVNS. The CDR3 length is 15 residues. The CDR3 DNA reads as TGTGCCAGCACCACGGGACAGATTTATAATTCACCCCTCCACTTT. It codes for CASTTGQIYNSPLHF.

The J gene is TRBJ2-7, the V gene TRBV19; 12 positions match TRBD1. This CDR3 contains 15 residues. The V gene end was trimmed by 5 bases and the J gene end by 7 bases; junction bases not matched to a gene: 9. In germline, CDR1 is LNHDA, CDR2 SQIVND (reference sequence). CDR3 loop: CASSSTGTGGWEQYF. In nucleotides, the CDR3 is TGTGCCAGTAGTTCGACCGGGACAGGGGGCTGGGAGCAGTACTTC. The full variable domain, rest sourced from reference TRBV19 and TRBJ2-7, is DGGITQSPKYLFRKEGQNVTLSCEQNLNHDAMYWYRQDPGQGLRLIYYSQIVNDFQKGDIAEGYSVSREKKESFPLTVTSAQKNPTAFYLCASSSTGTGGWEQYFGPGTRLTVT.

The V call is TRBV7-7, the J call TRBJ2-2; D is ambiguous. V lost 5 bases to trimming and J lost 2 bases, with 9 bases between them. Germline V gene lookup returns CDR1 SSHAT and CDR2 FNYEAQ (reference sequence). The CDR3 length is 14 residues. CDR3 DNA: TGTGCCAGCAGCCGCTATTCAAACACCGGGGAGCTGTTTTTT. Its translation is CASSRYSNTGELFF.

In this sample, this clone turned up once. This chain uses TRBV7-8 with TRBJ1-1; D is perhaps TRBD1 (6 bases). V lost 5 bases, J lost 4 bases, and 20 bases lay in between. The CDR3 covers 16 residues. Germline CDR1 reads SGHVS; CDR2 reads FQNEAQ. CDR3 DNA sequence: TGTGCCAGCAGCGCCCTACAGGGTAGGTTTGCCACTGAAGCTTTCTTT. Translating gives CASSALQGRFATEAFF.

Concerning this clone itself: The sample contains more than one DNA sequence encoding this CDR3. This chain's CDR3 is CASSIRGRNQPQHF. The CDR3 DNA sequence: TGTGCCAGTAGTATCAGGGGTCGCAATCAGCCCCAGCATTTT. This chain joins TRBV19 and TRBJ1-5, with TRBD1 as a possible D gene (6 bases). Germline lookup yields CDR1 LNHDA and CDR2 SQIVND (reference sequence). Trimming stripped 3 bases from V and 2 bases from J, with 8 bases between. This CDR3 spans 14 amino acids.

This clone showed up just once. The chain recombines TRBV14 with TRBJ2-3; D not certain. Trimming stripped 0 bases from V and 1 base from J, with 20 bases between. Germline V gene lookup returns CDR1 SGHDN and CDR2 FVKESK. There are 19 residues in the CDR3. The CDR3 here is CASSQEPVIGKARTDTQYF. CDR3 sequence (DNA): TGTGCCAGCAGCCAAGAGCCGGTCATCGGTAAAGCCCGCACAGATACGCAGTATTTT. Complete variable domain (other parts from reference TRBV14 and TRBJ2-3): EAGVTQFPSHSVIEKGQTVTLRCDPISGHDNLYWYRRVMGKEIKFLLHFVKESKQDESGMPNNRFLAERTGGTYSTLKVQPAELEDSGVYFCASSQEPVIGKARTDTQYFGPGTRLTVL.

This clone was recorded once. Distinct nucleotide sequences in the sample also encode this CDR3. The J gene is TRBJ1-2, the V gene TRBV19; 8 positions match TRBD1. This CDR3 is built from 14 residues. Losses at the gene ends were 5 bases for V and 3 bases for J; bases not matched to a gene: 5. Germline loops: CDR1 LNHDA, CDR2 SQIVND (reference sequence). CDR3: CASSPLDRDYGYTF. The CDR3 DNA sequence: TGTGCCAGTAGTCCCTTGGACAGGGACTATGGCTACACCTTC. The whole variable domain, remainder taken from reference TRBV19 and TRBJ1-2, is DGGITQSPKYLFRKEGQNVTLSCEQNLNHDAMYWYRQDPGQGLRLIYYSQIVNDFQKGDIAEGYSVSREKKESFPLTVTSAQKNPTAFYLCASSPLDRDYGYTFGSGTRLTVV.

The chain uses TRBV2 and TRBJ2-5; D uncertain. The CDR3 has 15 amino acids. V was clipped by 8 bases and J by 5 bases, with 21 bases between them. CDR1 is SNHLY, CDR2 FYNNEI, per germline. CDR3 region: CASHQASGVVETQYF. DNA of the CDR3: TGTGCCAGCCACCAAGCGTCTGGTGTCGTGGAGACCCAGTACTTC.

The V and J genes are TRBV5-1 and TRBJ2-6, with D possibly matching TRBD1 (6 bases). CDR1 is SGHRS, CDR2 YFSETQ, per germline. Deletions cut 7 bases from V and 2 bases from J, with 13 bases between. The CDR3 is made up of 15 amino acids. This CDR3 reads CASSPRGTGANVLTF. The CDR3 DNA sequence: TGCGCCAGCTCCCCAAGGGGGACTGGGGCCAACGTCCTGACTTTC. Complete variable domain (other parts from reference TRBV5-1 and TRBJ2-6): KAGVTQTPRYLIKTRGQQVTLSCSPISGHRSVSWYQQTPGQGLQFLFEYFSETQRNKGNFPGRFSGRQFSNSRSEMNVSTLELGDSALYLCASSPRGTGANVLTFGAGSRLTVL.

V usage is TRBV28 and J usage is TRBJ1-2; D is unresolved. The germline V gene has CDR1 MDHEN and CDR2 SYDVKM. This CDR3 is 14 amino acids long. Trimming took off 5 bases at V and 5 bases at J, with 15 bases between the two ends. The CDR3 DNA reads as TGTGCCAGCAGTGTATCGGGGAGCGAATATGGCTACACCTTC. It is translated as CASSVSGSEYGYTF.

CDR3 amino acids: CSAQGSGANVLTF. CDR3 nucleotide sequence: TGCAGCGCACAGGGCTCTGGGGCCAACGTCCTGACTTTC. The chain links TRBV29-1 to TRBJ2-6, with TRBD1 as a possible D gene (6 bases). With 7 bases removed from V and 0 bases from J, the gap between germline ends came to 7 bases. Germline values: CDR1 SQVTM, CDR2 ANQGSEA. The length of the CDR3 is 13 residues.

The chain uses TRBV12-3 or TRBV12-4 and TRBJ2-1, with D perhaps matching TRBD1 (5 bases). V lost 5 bases, J lost 12 bases, and 14 bases lay in between. The CDR3 length is 12 residues. Written as DNA, the CDR3 is TGTGCCAGCAGTCTCAGGGAATGGGGGCAGTTCTTC. Translation gives CASSLREWGQFF.

V and J are TRBV7-2 and TRBJ2-3; 8 bases fit TRBD2. The germline V gene has CDR1 SGHTA and CDR2 FQGNSA. The CDR3 loop spans 17 amino acids. The ends lost 5 bases at V and 5 bases at J; junction bases unmatched: 15. The CDR3 DNA follows: TGTGCCAGCAGCCTTTTTAAGCGGGAGTATATCGGAGATACGCAGTATTTT. Its translation is CASSLFKREYIGDTQYF.

For the CDR3, the DNA is TGTGCCTGGAGTGTACGACAACGGGAGACCCAGTACTTC. This gives the protein CAWSVRQRETQYF. This chain links TRBV30 with TRBJ2-5, with no clear D. Trimming removed 0 bases at V and 5 bases at J, with 10 bases between. The CDR3 is made up of 13 amino acids. Germline V gene lookup returns CDR1 GTSNPN and CDR2 SVGIG (reference sequence).

The CDR3 bases are TGTGCCAGCAGTTTTGGCAGGCAAGAGACCCAGTACTTC. It translates to CASSFGRQETQYF. The rearrangement links TRBV28 to TRBJ2-5; D is ambiguous. CDR1 and CDR2 from the germline V gene are MDHEN and SYDVKM. V was cut by 3 bases and J by 2 bases, with 7 bases left in between. The CDR3 runs to 13 residues.

V is TRBV5-4 and J is TRBJ1-2; D is uncertain. Germline lookup yields CDR1 SGHNT and CDR2 YYREEE (reference sequence). Trimming removed 0 bases at V and 4 bases at J, with 4 bases between. There are 12 residues in the CDR3. DNA for the CDR3: TGTGCCAGCAGCTTGGACACCTATGGCTACACCTTC. Amino acid sequence: CASSLDTYGYTF.

The J gene is TRBJ2-5, the V gene TRBV6-6; 9 bases match TRBD1. CDR3 length: 15 amino acids. CDR1 is MNHNY, CDR2 SVGAGI, per germline (reference sequence). The V and J ends lost 6 bases and 4 bases, in that order; junction bases with no gene match: 9. CDR3 protein: CASRFPGQGLETQYF. The DNA of the CDR3 is TGTGCCAGCAGATTTCCGGGACAGGGACTAGAGACCCAGTACTTC.

The J gene is TRBJ2-5, the V gene TRBV29-1, with D perhaps TRBD1 (7 bases). The CDR3 loop spans 14 amino acids. Trimming shortened V by 7 bases and J by 5 bases, and 20 bases separated the two germline ends. The germline gives CDR1 SQVTM, CDR2 ANQGSEA. CDR3 nucleotide sequence: TGCAGCGCCAGGCGGGACAGTCAGGGGGAGACCCAGTACTTC. Translated, it gives CSARRDSQGETQYF.

J is TRBJ2-1 and V is TRBV29-1, with TRBD2 matching over 14 bases. CDR3 size: 17 residues. V dropped 7 bases and J dropped 0; count of bases not matched to a gene: 8. The germline CDR1 and CDR2 sequences are SQVTM and ANQGSEA. CDR3 sequence: CSGRLAGGPSSYNEQFF. CDR3 nucleotide sequence: TGCAGCGGACGACTAGCGGGAGGGCCGAGCTCCTACAATGAGCAGTTCTTC.